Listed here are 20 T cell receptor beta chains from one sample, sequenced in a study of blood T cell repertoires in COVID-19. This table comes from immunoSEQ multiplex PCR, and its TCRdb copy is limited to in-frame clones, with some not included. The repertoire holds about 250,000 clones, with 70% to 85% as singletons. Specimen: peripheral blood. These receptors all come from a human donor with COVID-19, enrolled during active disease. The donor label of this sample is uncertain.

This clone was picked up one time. In nucleotides, the CDR3 is TGTGCCAGCAAAAGACAGGGGGCCGGCACTGAAGCTTTCTTT. Translating gives CASKRQGAGTEAFF. This chain connects TRBV28 to TRBJ1-1, with 10 bases aligning to TRBD1. Germline assignment: CDR1 MDHEN and CDR2 SYDVKM. V lost 7 bases to trimming and J lost 4 bases; unmatched junction nucleotides: 6. The CDR3 loop spans 14 amino acids.

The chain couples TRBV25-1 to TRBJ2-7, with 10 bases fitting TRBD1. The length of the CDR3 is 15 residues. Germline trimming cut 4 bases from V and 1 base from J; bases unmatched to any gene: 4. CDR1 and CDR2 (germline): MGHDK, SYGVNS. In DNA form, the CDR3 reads TGTGCCAGCAGTGTCGGGACAGGGGTATCCTACGAGCAGTACTTC. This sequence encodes CASSVGTGVSYEQYF.

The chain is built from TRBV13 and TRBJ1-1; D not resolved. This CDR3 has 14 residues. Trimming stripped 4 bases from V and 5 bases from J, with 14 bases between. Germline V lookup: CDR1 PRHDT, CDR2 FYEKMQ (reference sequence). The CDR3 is CASSSQFGWTEAFF. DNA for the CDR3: TGTGCCAGCAGCTCCCAATTCGGGTGGACTGAAGCTTTCTTT.

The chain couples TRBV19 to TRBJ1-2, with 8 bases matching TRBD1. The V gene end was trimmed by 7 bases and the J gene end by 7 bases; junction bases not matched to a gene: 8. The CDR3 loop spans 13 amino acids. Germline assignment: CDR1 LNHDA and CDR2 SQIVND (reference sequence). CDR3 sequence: CASTSTGAGGYTF. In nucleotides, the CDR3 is TGTGCCAGTACCTCGACAGGGGCTGGTGGCTACACCTTC.

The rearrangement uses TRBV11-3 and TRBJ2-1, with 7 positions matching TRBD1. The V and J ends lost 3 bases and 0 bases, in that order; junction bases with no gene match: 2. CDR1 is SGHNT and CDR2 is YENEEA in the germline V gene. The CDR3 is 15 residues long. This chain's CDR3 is CASSLDRNSYNEQFF. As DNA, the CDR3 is TGTGCCAGCAGCTTGGACAGGAACTCCTACAATGAGCAGTTCTTC. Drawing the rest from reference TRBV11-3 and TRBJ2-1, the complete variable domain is EAGVVQSPRYKIIEKKQPVAFWCNPISGHNTLYWYLQNLGQGPELLIRYENEEAVDDSQLPKDRFSAERLKGVDSTLKIQPAELGDSAVYLCASSLDRNSYNEQFFGPGTRLTVL.

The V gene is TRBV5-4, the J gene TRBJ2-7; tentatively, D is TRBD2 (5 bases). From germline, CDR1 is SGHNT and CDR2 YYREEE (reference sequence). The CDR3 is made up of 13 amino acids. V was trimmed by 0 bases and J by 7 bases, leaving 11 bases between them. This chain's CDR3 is CASSLGARREQYF. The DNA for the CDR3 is TGTGCCAGCAGCTTGGGGGCTAGGAGGGAGCAGTACTTC.

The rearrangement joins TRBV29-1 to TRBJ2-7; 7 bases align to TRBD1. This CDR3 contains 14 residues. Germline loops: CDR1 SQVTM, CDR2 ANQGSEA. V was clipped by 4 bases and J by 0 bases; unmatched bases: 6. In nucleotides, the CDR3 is TGCAGCGTTGCCTTCGGACAGGACTCCTACGAGCAGTACTTC. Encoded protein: CSVAFGQDSYEQYF.

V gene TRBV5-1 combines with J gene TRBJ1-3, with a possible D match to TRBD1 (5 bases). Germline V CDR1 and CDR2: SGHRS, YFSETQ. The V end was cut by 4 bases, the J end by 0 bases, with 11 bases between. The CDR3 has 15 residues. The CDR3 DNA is TGCGCCAGCAGCCCTACAGGTTTCTCTGGAAACACCATATATTTT. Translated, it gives CASSPTGFSGNTIYF.

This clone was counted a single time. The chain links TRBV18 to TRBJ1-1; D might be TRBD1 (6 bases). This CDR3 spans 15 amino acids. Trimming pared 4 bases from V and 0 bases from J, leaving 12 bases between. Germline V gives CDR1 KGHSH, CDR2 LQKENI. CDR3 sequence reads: CASSLGQAMNTEAFF. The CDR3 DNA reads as TGTGCCAGCTCACTGGGACAAGCCATGAACACTGAAGCTTTCTTT.

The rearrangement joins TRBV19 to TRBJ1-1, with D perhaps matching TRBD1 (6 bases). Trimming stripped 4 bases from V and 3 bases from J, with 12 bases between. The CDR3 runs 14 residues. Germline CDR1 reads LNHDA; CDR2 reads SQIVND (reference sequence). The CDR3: CASSTGRGDTEAFF. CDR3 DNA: TGTGCCAGTAGTACTGGCAGGGGAGACACTGAAGCTTTCTTT. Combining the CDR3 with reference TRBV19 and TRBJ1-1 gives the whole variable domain DGGITQSPKYLFRKEGQNVTLSCEQNLNHDAMYWYRQDPGQGLRLIYYSQIVNDFQKGDIAEGYSVSREKKESFPLTVTSAQKNPTAFYLCASSTGRGDTEAFFGQGTRLTVV.

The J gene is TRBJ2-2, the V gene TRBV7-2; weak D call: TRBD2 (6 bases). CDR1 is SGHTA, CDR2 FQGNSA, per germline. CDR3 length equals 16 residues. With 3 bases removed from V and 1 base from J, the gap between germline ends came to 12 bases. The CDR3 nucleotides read TGTGCCAGCAGCTTTAATCGGCGGGGGAACACCGGGGAGCTGTTTTTT. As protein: CASSFNRRGNTGELFF.

The CDR3: CASSLDPSSYNEQFF. The DNA for the CDR3 is TGTGCCAGCAGCTTAGATCCTAGCAGCTACAATGAGCAGTTCTTC. V and J are TRBV7-2 and TRBJ2-1, with D possibly being TRBD2 (5 bases). The V end was cut by 1 base, the J end by 3 bases, with 10 bases between. The CDR3 is made up of 15 amino acids. The germline CDR1 and CDR2 sequences are SGHTA and FQGNSA.

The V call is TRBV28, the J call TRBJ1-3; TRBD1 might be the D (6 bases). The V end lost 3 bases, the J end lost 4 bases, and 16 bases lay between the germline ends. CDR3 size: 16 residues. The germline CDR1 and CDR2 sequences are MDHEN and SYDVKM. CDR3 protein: CASSFPGQITGNTIYF. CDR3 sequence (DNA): TGTGCCAGCAGTTTCCCAGGACAGATCACAGGAAACACCATATATTTT.

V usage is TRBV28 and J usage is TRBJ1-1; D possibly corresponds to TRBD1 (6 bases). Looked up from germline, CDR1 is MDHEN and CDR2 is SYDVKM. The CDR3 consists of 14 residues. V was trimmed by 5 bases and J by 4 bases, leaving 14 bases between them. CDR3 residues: CASSPPQGGTEAFF. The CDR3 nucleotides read TGTGCCAGCAGTCCGCCACAGGGCGGCACTGAAGCTTTCTTT.

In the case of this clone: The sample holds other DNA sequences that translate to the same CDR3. CDR3 region: CASSSLAGAYNEQFF. In nucleotides, the CDR3 is TGTGCCAGCAGCTCACTAGCGGGAGCTTACAATGAGCAGTTCTTC. This chain uses TRBV5-4 with TRBJ2-1; 11 nucleotides line up with TRBD2. After removal of 3 bases from V and 4 bases from J, the junction contained 3 bases not matched to a gene. The length of the CDR3 is 15 residues. Germline V lookup: CDR1 SGHNT, CDR2 YYREEE (reference sequence).

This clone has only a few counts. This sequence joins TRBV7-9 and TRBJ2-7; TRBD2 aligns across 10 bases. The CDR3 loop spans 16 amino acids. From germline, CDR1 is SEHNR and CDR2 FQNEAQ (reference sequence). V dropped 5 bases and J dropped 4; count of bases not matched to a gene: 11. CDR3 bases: TGTGCCAGCAGCCCATTTTCAGCGGGAGGGCCGTACGAGCAGTACTTC. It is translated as CASSPFSAGGPYEQYF.

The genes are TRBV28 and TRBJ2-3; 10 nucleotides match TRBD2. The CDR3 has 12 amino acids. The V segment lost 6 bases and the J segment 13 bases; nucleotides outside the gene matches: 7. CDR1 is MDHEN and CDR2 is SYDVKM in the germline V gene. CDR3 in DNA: TGTGCCAGCAGGCCGGGACTAGCGAAGGAGTATTTT. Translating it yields CASRPGLAKEYF.

CDR3 amino acids: CASSPYGGVLSTEAFF. CDR3 bases: TGTGCCAGCAGCCCCTACGGGGGGGTATTGAGCACTGAAGCTTTCTTT. This rearrangement joins TRBV7-3 to TRBJ1-1; TRBD1 is a possible D gene (5 bases). V was pared by 5 bases and J by 4 bases, with 20 bases between. CDR1 SGHTA and CDR2 FQGTGA come from the germline V gene. The CDR3 extends over 16 amino acids.

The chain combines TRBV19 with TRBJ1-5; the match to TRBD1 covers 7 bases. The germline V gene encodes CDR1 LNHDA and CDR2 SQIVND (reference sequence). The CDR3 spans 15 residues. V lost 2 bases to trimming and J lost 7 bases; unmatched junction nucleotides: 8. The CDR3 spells CASSIQGPGGQPQHF. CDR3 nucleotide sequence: TGTGCCAGTAGTATACAGGGGCCAGGGGGGCAGCCCCAGCATTTT.

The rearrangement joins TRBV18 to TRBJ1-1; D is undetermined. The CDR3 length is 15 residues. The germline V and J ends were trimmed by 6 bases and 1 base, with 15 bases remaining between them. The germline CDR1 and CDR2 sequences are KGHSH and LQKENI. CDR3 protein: CASSQLPPGNTEAFF. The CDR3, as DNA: TGTGCCAGCTCCCAACTCCCACCGGGGAACACTGAAGCTTTCTTT.